The clone carrying this T cell receptor beta chain is deemed medium-sized by its frequency. What it recognizes is unknown. Germline lookup yields CDR1 LNHNV and CDR2 YYDKDF (reference sequence). The length of the CDR3 is 14 residues. The TRB cDNA libraries were prepared by 5' RACE with UMI labels. TCRdb reprocessed the 5' RACE reads; each CDR3 protein has one entry and no DNA is given. The table for this sample gives some 6,700 distinct CDR3 sequences. This sample is part of a study of CXCR3-negative and CXCR3-positive naive CD8 T cells. Regarding the study as a whole: CXCR3-positive naive cells carried more hydrophobic TRB CDR3s than CXCR3-negative naive cells did.

J is TRBJ2-2 and V is TRBV15. This TCR was sampled from a human donor in good health. Some clones in this sample may be carry-over from other donors' samples. The material sequenced was naive CXCR3+ CD8+ T cells from blood. Subset defined: CD45RO-CCR7+CD27+CD95- naive CD8+ T cells expressing CXCR3 (TNR3+). The CDR3 sequence is CATSRDLSAGELFF.